Below are 30 T cell receptor beta chains sequenced from a single sample in a study of blood T cells in healthy people across ages. A J-beta primer mix and a sample-barcoded 5' primer were used in a second PCR of roughly 6 to 11 cycles. TCRdb reprocessed the 5' RACE reads via MiXCR and lists one record per CDR3 protein. Counted here are approximately 700,000 distinct CDR3 sequences, about 30% occurring once; the ten biggest clones make up 15% to 17%. The sequenced sample was blood. The source is a woman older than 75 in good health.

Ten or more counts support this clonotype. A much larger clone is a single base away; this may be a read error. The chain is built from TRBV25-1 and TRBJ2-5; tentatively, D is TRBD1 or TRBD2 (6 bases each). CDR1 is MGHDK and CDR2 is SYGVNS in the germline V gene. The CDR3 is made up of 14 amino acids. V was pared by 5 bases and J by 11 bases, with 21 bases between. CDR3 DNA: TGTGCCAGCAGTACCTCGAAGGGGGGCAATGAGCAGTACTTC. The encoded protein is CASSTSKGGNEQYF.

This chain uses TRBV4-1 with TRBJ2-7; TRBD2 agrees at 8 bases. This CDR3 region has 16 residues. With 3 bases clipped from V and 2 bases from J, the junction kept 9 bases outside the gene matches. In germline, CDR1 is MGHRA, CDR2 YSYEKL. CDR3 region: CASSQRSSGFPYEQYF. In nucleotides, the CDR3 is TGCGCCAGCAGCCAGAGGTCTAGCGGGTTCCCCTACGAGCAGTACTTC.

The chain employs TRBV6-1 and TRBJ1-5; no reliable D call. There are 15 residues in the CDR3. The ends were cut back, 4 bases at V and 1 base at J, with 11 bases in the middle. CDR1 and CDR2 (germline): MNHNS, SASEGT. CDR3 DNA sequence: TGTGCCAGCAGTGGGGTCCAAGGGAGCAATCAGCCCCAGCATTTT. It specifies CASSGVQGSNQPQHF.

The chain couples TRBV5-1 to TRBJ2-1; 8 nucleotides line up with TRBD1. CDR1 is SGHRS, CDR2 YFSETQ, per germline. CDR3 size: 15 residues. The junction had 5 bases not matched to a gene; V was cut back by 0 bases and J by 6 bases. The CDR3 sequence: CASSLEAGTGNEQFF. The CDR3 DNA reads TGCGCCAGCAGCTTGGAGGCCGGGACAGGCAATGAGCAGTTCTTC.

This clonotype was detected ten times or more. J is TRBJ2-5 and V is TRBV7-2; D is perhaps TRBD1 (6 bases). The CDR3 covers 17 residues. Between the trimmed V and J ends, which lost 1 base and 1 base, there was a span of 16 bases. The germline V gene encodes CDR1 SGHTA and CDR2 FQGNSA. The CDR3 reads CASSLGAGNRAQETQYF. The CDR3 coding sequence is TGTGCCAGCAGCTTAGGGGCTGGAAACAGGGCCCAAGAGACCCAGTACTTC.

With respect to this clonotype: This may arise from a read error, as a much more abundant clone is one base away. This chain joins TRBV30 and TRBJ2-7; the D gene is possibly TRBD2 (5 bases). The end of the DNA aligns better with TRBJ2-4, so the J call may be wrong. CDR1 is GTSNPN, CDR2 SVGIG, per germline (reference sequence). The CDR3 length is 11 residues. This CDR3 is CAWRAGDIQYF. CDR3 DNA sequence: TGTGCCTGGAGGGCCGGGGACATTCAGTACTTC.

This clonotype was counted a few times. Just one base apart from a much larger clone, this may be a read error. The chain joins TRBV20-1 to TRBJ2-3, with no clear D. CDR1 is DFQATT and CDR2 is SNEGSKA in the germline V gene (reference sequence). This CDR3 region has 11 residues. The CDR3 reads CRALSTDTQYF. The CDR3 nucleotides are TGCAGGGCTCTCAGCACAGATACGCAGTATTTT.

This clonotype was seen at least ten times. The V and J genes are TRBV21-1 and TRBJ1-2. TRBV21-1 is termed a pseudogene. The CDR3 covers 19 residues. The CDR3 region has the DNA TGTGCCAGCAGCCCTATGGCGAGGGCCAGGGTAGGGACTAACTATGGCTACACCTTC. It translates to CASSPMARARVGTNYGYTF.

In its sample, this clonotype was seen many times. The chain is built from TRBV6-5 and TRBJ2-7; D is uncertain. The CDR3 is 18 amino acids. The V end lost 0 bases, the J end lost 3 bases, and 21 bases lay between the germline ends. Germline CDR1 MNHEY, CDR2 SVGAGI. CDR3 amino acids: CASSYSNVEYNPSYEQYF. The CDR3 nucleotides read TGTGCCAGCAGTTACTCTAACGTAGAGTACAATCCCAGCTACGAGCAGTACTTC.

There are many counts of this clonotype. J is TRBJ2-7 and V is TRBV20-1; maybe TRBD2 (5 bases). Germline lookup yields CDR1 DFQATT and CDR2 SNEGSKA (reference sequence). The V end was cut by 2 bases, the J end by 6 bases, with 20 bases between. The length of the CDR3 is 15 residues. As DNA, the CDR3 is TGCAGTGCTAGACTTCGGGGAGCAGGAAGGTTCGAGCAGTACTTC. Translation: CSARLRGAGRFEQYF.

This clonotype appeared many times. This chain joins TRBV7-2 and TRBJ2-1; 8 positions match TRBD2. The CDR3 spans 18 residues. V trimming: 2 bases; J trimming: 1 base; junction bases outside the gene matches: 10. Germline lookup yields CDR1 SGHTA and CDR2 FQGNSA. The CDR3 loop reads CASSLRWGGGTSYNEQFF. The CDR3 DNA reads as TGTGCCAGCAGCTTACGGTGGGGCGGGGGGACATCCTACAATGAGCAGTTCTTC.

A few counts support this clonotype. The V call is TRBV30, the J call TRBJ1-1; D is unclear. CDR1 GTSNPN and CDR2 SVGIG come from the germline V gene (reference sequence). V gave up 2 bases and J gave up 8 bases, with 9 bases separating them. This CDR3 has 11 amino acids. The CDR3 here is CAWSMAQEAFF. DNA for the CDR3: TGTGCCTGGAGTATGGCCCAGGAAGCTTTCTTT.

This clonotype was counted a single time. The chain links TRBV2 to TRBJ2-4; 9 nucleotides match TRBD2. TRBJ2-7 explains the end of the DNA better; the J call may be wrong. This CDR3 spans 15 amino acids. Germline V gene data show CDR1 as SNHLY and CDR2 as FYNNEI. In nucleotides, the CDR3 is TGTGCCAGCACCCGGGAGGGACTAGCTAGATACGAGCAGTACTTC. Translating it yields CASTREGLARYEQYF.

About this clonotype itself: This may arise from a read error, as a much more abundant clone is one base away. The rearrangement joins TRBV18 to TRBJ2-7; D tentatively fits TRBD1 or TRBD2 (5 bases each). Trimming removed 3 bases from V and 12 bases from J, with 24 bases in between. The CDR3 covers 15 residues. Germline CDR1 KGHSH, CDR2 LQKENI. CDR3 region: CASSPQGTGKETRYF. The CDR3 DNA follows: TGTGCCAGCTCACCTCAAGGGACGGGCAAAGAGACCCGGTACTTC.

This clonotype was observed once. This clone may be a read error of a much larger clone one base away. This chain links TRBV6-6 with TRBJ1-4, with a possible D match to TRBD1 (5 bases). Trimming stripped 6 bases from V and 7 bases from J, with 15 bases between. CDR1 and CDR2 (germline): MNHNY, SVGAGI (reference sequence). CDR3 length: 14 amino acids. The CDR3 is CASRYGGEGEKLFF. CDR3 DNA: TGTGCCAGCAGGTACGGAGGGGAAGGTGAAAAACTGTTTTTT.

This chain uses TRBV20-1 with TRBJ1-1; 7 bases align to TRBD1. The V gene end was trimmed by 5 bases and the J gene end by 1 base; junction bases not matched to a gene: 4. The CDR3 is made up of 13 amino acids. Germline loops: CDR1 DFQATT, CDR2 SNEGSKA (reference sequence). CDR3 sequence: CSAGYRGNTEAFF. CDR3 coding DNA: TGCAGTGCTGGGTACAGGGGGAACACTGAAGCTTTCTTT.

With regard to this clonotype: A single base separates this from a much larger clone, so it may be a read error. The chain uses TRBV7-2 and TRBJ2-7; D ambiguous. The CDR3 has 15 amino acids. Germline CDR1 SGHTA, CDR2 FQGNSA. DNA for the CDR3: TGTGCCAGCAGCTTAAGAAGCGCCGTCTCCTGCGAGCAGTACTTC. Its protein product is CASSLRSAVSCEQYF. The full variable domain, with the rest looked up from reference TRBV7-2 and TRBJ2-7, is GAGVSQSPSNKVTEKGKDVELRCDPISGHTALYWYRQSLGQGLEFLIYFQGNSAPDKSGLPSDRFSAERTGGSVSTLTIQRTQQEDSAVYLCASSLRSAVSCEQYFGPGTRLTVT.

The genes are TRBV5-1 and TRBJ2-5; D possibly corresponds to TRBD2 (5 bases). Germline CDR1 reads SGHRS; CDR2 reads YFSETQ. The CDR3 contains 15 residues. Between the trimmed V and J ends, which lost 1 base and 2 bases, there was a span of 12 bases. The CDR3 reads CASSLLPLDQETQYF. The DNA for the CDR3 is TGCGCCAGCAGCTTGTTGCCACTAGATCAAGAGACCCAGTACTTC.

The rearrangement links TRBV6-2 or TRBV6-3 to TRBJ1-5; a weak D match, TRBD1 (5 bases). Per germline, CDR1 MNHEY and CDR2 SVGEGT. V lost 5 bases and J lost 4, with 18 bases in between. This CDR3 is built from 16 residues. DNA of the CDR3: TGTGCCAGCAGTGATATCCAGGGAAATAGAAATCAGCCCCAGCATTTT. This encodes CASSDIQGNRNQPQHF.

This clonotype was seen many times. The chain is built from TRBV5-1 and TRBJ2-5; possibly TRBD2 for D (7 bases). Germline CDR1 reads SGHRS; CDR2 reads YFSETQ. The length of the CDR3 is 16 residues. Trimming left V 0 bases short and J 2 bases short, with 14 bases between. CDR3 residues: CASSLVGGLEQETQYF. As DNA, the CDR3 is TGCGCCAGCAGCTTGGTCGGGGGGCTAGAACAAGAGACCCAGTACTTC.

V and J are TRBV25-1 and TRBJ2-1; TRBD1 matches at 8 bases. The V segment lost 3 bases and the J segment 13 bases; nucleotides outside the gene matches: 17. The CDR3 extends over 16 amino acids. Germline V gives CDR1 MGHDK, CDR2 SYGVNS. The CDR3 reads CASSDPGQAVEETQFF. The CDR3 nucleotides read TGTGCCAGCAGTGACCCGGGACAGGCGGTTGAAGAGACCCAGTTCTTC.

This clonotype came up once. This chain joins TRBV7-3 and TRBJ2-3; 7 bases align to TRBD2. The V segment lost 6 bases and the J segment 3 bases; nucleotides outside the gene matches: 12. The CDR3 extends over 16 amino acids. Looked up from germline, CDR1 is SGHTA and CDR2 is FQGTGA. Written as DNA, the CDR3 is TGTGCCAGCAGTTTTTGGTCGAGCGGGGATACAGATACGCAGTATTTT. This gives the protein CASSFWSSGDTDTQYF.

This clonotype was observed many times. V is TRBV28 and J is TRBJ2-7; 12 bases line up with TRBD1. CDR3 length: 14 residues. The V gene end was trimmed by 8 bases and the J gene end by 4 bases; junction bases not matched to a gene: 6. CDR1 is MDHEN and CDR2 is SYDVKM in the germline V gene. CDR3 in amino acids: CASGWGQGAYEQYF. CDR3 in DNA: TGTGCCAGCGGTTGGGGACAGGGGGCGTACGAGCAGTACTTC.

A remark on this clonotype: This may come from a read error, since a much larger clone is one base off. This chain connects TRBV5-1 to TRBJ2-7; 8 nucleotides match TRBD1. The length of the CDR3 is 14 residues. Germline CDR1 SGHRS, CDR2 YFSETQ. V lost 0 bases to trimming and J lost 7 bases; unmatched junction nucleotides: 6. The CDR3 DNA follows: TGCGCCAGCAGCTTGGCGGACAGGGCACAGGAGCAGTACTTC. Protein product: CASSLADRAQEQYF.

There are many counts of this clonotype. The V call is TRBV12-3 or TRBV12-4, the J call TRBJ2-5; D is unclear. V was clipped by 2 bases and J by 5 bases, with 24 bases between them. The CDR3 runs to 18 residues. DNA for the CDR3: TGTGCCAGCAGTTTAAGCATGGAAGACGCCAGCTTGCAGGAGACCCAGTACTTC. Protein product: CASSLSMEDASLQETQYF.

This rearrangement joins TRBV27 to TRBJ2-5; TRBD2 matches at 10 bases. In germline, CDR1 is MNHEY, CDR2 SMNVEV (reference sequence). After removal of 5 bases from V and 11 bases from J, the junction contained 17 bases not matched to a gene. The CDR3 covers 16 residues. The CDR3 nucleotides read TGTGCCAGCAGTGCGACGTCTAGCGGGAGTGGGAATGAGCAGTACTTC. This translates into CASSATSSGSGNEQYF.

At least ten counts were recorded for this clonotype. This chain links TRBV7-9 with TRBJ2-1; the match to TRBD1 covers 7 bases. V was clipped by 7 bases and J by 8 bases; unmatched bases: 2. The CDR3 is 11 amino acids. Germline assignment: CDR1 SEHNR and CDR2 FQNEAQ (reference sequence). The CDR3 reads CASTGGYEQFF. CDR3 DNA sequence: TGTGCCAGCACAGGGGGATATGAGCAGTTCTTC. The whole variable domain, filled in from reference TRBV7-9 and TRBJ2-1, reads DTGVSQNPRHKITKRGQNVTFRCDPISEHNRLYWYRQTLGQGPEFLTYFQNEAQLEKSRLLSDRFSAERPKGSFSTLEIQRTEQGDSAMYLCASTGGYEQFFGPGTRLTVL.

Comment on this clonotype: A read error may be the cause here, since a much bigger clone is one base away. The rearrangement joins TRBV6-1 to TRBJ1-1, with unresolved D. The CDR3 is 12 amino acids. Deletions cut 6 bases from V and 0 bases from J, with 5 bases between. Germline V gene sequence: CDR1 MNHNS, CDR2 SASEGT. The CDR3 sequence is CASRVLNTEAFF. The DNA for the CDR3 is TGTGCCAGCAGGGTGTTGAACACTGAAGCTTTCTTT.

This chain uses TRBV9 with TRBJ1-6, with D maybe TRBD1 (5 bases). CDR1 and CDR2 (germline): SGDLS, YYNGEE. V was cut by 0 bases and J by 10 bases, with 14 bases left in between. CDR3 size: 15 residues. The CDR3 nucleotides are TGTGCCAGCAGCGTAGGGGGGGGTCATGGATCACCCCTCCACTTT. Translating gives CASSVGGGHGSPLHF.

The rearrangement joins TRBV5-3 to TRBJ1-1; D is perhaps TRBD1 (5 bases). TRBV5-3 is filed as an ORF, its function uncertain. The CDR3 loop spans 13 amino acids. Trimming left V 0 bases short and J 4 bases short, with 7 bases between. Written as DNA, the CDR3 is TGTGCCAGAAGCTTGGGGGGGATCACTGAAGCTTTCTTT. The encoded protein is CARSLGGITEAFF.